This entry lists 21 T cell receptor beta chains sequenced from one sample in a study of blood T cell repertoires in COVID-19. This table comes from immunoSEQ multiplex PCR, and its TCRdb copy is limited to in-frame clones, with some not included. The sample contains around 200,000 clones, approximately 87% of which appear only once. Sequencing was carried out using PBMCs or T cells enriched from blood (not recorded which). The receptors stem from a woman in her forties or fifties in a cohort exposed to, infected with or recovered from COVID-19 (not recorded which).

The chain is built from TRBV19 and TRBJ1-1; D remains ambiguous. This CDR3 is built from 11 residues. Germline loops: CDR1 LNHDA, CDR2 SQIVND (reference sequence). The V and J ends lost 3 bases and 8 bases respectively, with 7 bases between them. The CDR3 here is CASSMRGEAFF. CDR3 DNA sequence: TGTGCCAGTAGTATGCGAGGAGAAGCTTTCTTT.

J is TRBJ2-3 and V is TRBV7-2, with unresolved D. This CDR3 has 19 amino acids. Germline CDR1 reads SGHTA; CDR2 reads FQGNSA. V was clipped by 5 bases and J by 1 base, with 25 bases between them. CDR3 residues: CASSVTWSLRGRGTDTQYF. The CDR3 region has the DNA TGTGCCAGCAGCGTCACATGGTCTCTGAGAGGTCGGGGCACAGATACGCAGTATTTT.

The chain carries TRBV19 and TRBJ1-3, with D perhaps TRBD1 (6 bases). V lost 2 bases and J 0 bases, leaving 11 bases between the germline ends. CDR1 LNHDA and CDR2 SQIVND come from the germline V gene (reference sequence). The CDR3 is made up of 16 amino acids. DNA for the CDR3: TGTGCCAGTAGTATATTGGGCAGGGGCTCTGGAAACACCATATATTTT. It encodes CASSILGRGSGNTIYF.

The chain employs TRBV12-2 and TRBJ2-1; the D call TRBD1 from the table was never checked on the DNA. TRBV12-2 is flagged as a pseudogene. The CDR3 sequence is 16 residues long. CDR3 coding DNA: TGTGCAAGTCGCTCCCGAACCGGGACAGACTACAATGAGCAGTTCTTC. It translates to CASRSRTGTDYNEQFF.

The chain is built from TRBV19 and TRBJ2-5, with TRBD2 matching over 9 bases. CDR3 length: 13 residues. Germline CDR1 is LNHDA and CDR2 is SQIVND (reference sequence). Trimming removed 6 bases from V and 5 bases from J; junction bases left unmatched: 4. CDR3 nucleotide sequence: TGTGCCAGTAGCGGAAGCGGGGGGGAGACCCAGTACTTC. This codes for CASSGSGGETQYF.

The CDR3 reads CASSYSFSYTEAFF. The CDR3 region has the DNA TGTGCCAGCAGTTACTCTTTCTCCTACACTGAAGCTTTCTTT. The chain recombines TRBV6-5 with TRBJ1-1; no definite D call. The length of the CDR3 is 14 residues. V lost 0 bases and J 3 bases, leaving 8 bases between the germline ends. Germline assignment: CDR1 MNHEY and CDR2 SVGAGI.

The chain recombines TRBV29-1 with TRBJ1-2; 7 bases are shared with TRBD1. The V and J ends lost 7 bases and 4 bases, in that order; junction bases with no gene match: 3. Germline V lookup: CDR1 SQVTM, CDR2 ANQGSEA. This CDR3 is 11 amino acids long. CDR3 amino acids: CSGGQSYGYTF. The CDR3, as DNA: TGCAGCGGGGGACAGAGCTATGGCTACACCTTC.

The chain is built from TRBV7-8 and TRBJ1-6, with 7 bases identical to TRBD1. The J segment lost 10 bases and the V segment lost 3 bases, leaving 9 bases of the junction unmatched. Germline-derived CDR1 and CDR2 are SGHVS and FQNEAQ. The CDR3 covers 15 residues. The CDR3 sequence is CASSFQTGTYSPLHF. CDR3 bases: TGTGCCAGCAGCTTCCAGACAGGGACCTACTCACCCCTCCACTTT.

The genes are TRBV4-3 and TRBJ2-7; TRBD2 is a possible D gene (6 bases). CDR3 length: 14 residues. Trimming took 1 base from V and 3 from J, leaving 10 bases between them. Germline V CDR1 and CDR2: LGHNA, YSLEER. CDR3 residues: CASSQALRDYEQYF. In nucleotides, the CDR3 is TGCGCCAGCAGCCAAGCTTTGCGGGACTACGAGCAGTACTTC.

This clone has a single count. The CDR3 DNA reads as TGTGCCAGCAGCTTACGACAGGGCGGGAACACTGAAGCTTTCTTT. Translating it yields CASSLRQGGNTEAFF. This sequence joins TRBV7-2 and TRBJ1-1, with 7 positions matching TRBD1. V was clipped by 2 bases and J by 1 base; unmatched bases: 4. Per germline, CDR1 SGHTA and CDR2 FQGNSA. CDR3 length: 15 amino acids.

The genes are TRBV5-4 and TRBJ1-1, with D perhaps matching TRBD1 (6 bases). This CDR3 comprises 12 residues. The V end lost 3 bases, the J end lost 4 bases, and 7 bases lay between the germline ends. Per germline, CDR1 SGHNT and CDR2 YYREEE (reference sequence). The CDR3 sequence is CASSYRATEAFF. Written as DNA, the CDR3 is TGTGCCAGCAGCTACAGGGCCACTGAAGCTTTCTTT.

The rearrangement joins TRBV5-8 to TRBJ1-6, with D tentatively TRBD1 (6 bases). The CDR3 has 15 residues. V gave up 0 bases and J gave up 10 bases, with 14 bases separating them. Germline CDR1 reads SGHTS; CDR2 reads YDEGEE. In nucleotides, the CDR3 is TGTGCCAGCAGCTTGGATGGGACACCCCCCTCACCCCTCCACTTT. Protein sequence: CASSLDGTPPSPLHF.

The chain uses TRBV2 and TRBJ1-2, with TRBD1 matching 7 bases. The length of the CDR3 is 14 residues. The V gene's germline CDR1 is SNHLY and CDR2 FYNNEI. V lost 7 bases, J lost 12 bases, and 17 bases stayed unmatched. The DNA for the CDR3 is TGTGCCAGCACGCCCCGGACAGGAGGGGAGAGTGACACCTTC. It specifies CASTPRTGGESDTF. Filled out from reference TRBV2 and TRBJ1-2, the complete variable domain reads EPEVTQTPSHQVTQMGQEVILRCVPISNHLYFYWYRQILGQKVEFLVSFYNNEISEKSEIFDDQFSVERPDGSNFTLKIRSTKLEDSAMYFCASTPRTGGESDTFGSGTRLTVV.

The chain is built from TRBV7-2 and TRBJ1-2, with 9 bases fitting TRBD1. CDR3 length: 17 residues. From germline, CDR1 is SGHTA and CDR2 FQGNSA. The trim removed 4 bases at V and 4 bases at J, leaving 13 bases unmatched. The CDR3 DNA sequence: TGTGCCAGCAGCTCTAAGGACAGGGGCCCAGTGTCCTATGGCTACACCTTC. It specifies CASSSKDRGPVSYGYTF.

This clone was detected once. The chain links TRBV19 to TRBJ1-1; D remains ambiguous. V lost 7 bases and J 1 base, leaving 4 bases between the germline ends. The length of the CDR3 is 11 residues. Germline V gives CDR1 LNHDA, CDR2 SQIVND (reference sequence). The CDR3 sequence is CASTRNTEAFF. In DNA form, the CDR3 reads TGTGCCAGTACGCGGAACACTGAAGCTTTCTTT.

This clone was observed a single time. This chain connects TRBV2 to TRBJ2-6; possible D gene TRBD1, 5 bases. Per germline, CDR1 SNHLY and CDR2 FYNNEI. This CDR3 contains 15 residues. V lost 2 bases, J lost 0 bases, and 5 bases lay in between. DNA of the CDR3: TGTGCCAGCAGTGAACAGGGCTCTGGGGCCAACGTCCTGACTTTC. Translating it yields CASSEQGSGANVLTF.

V and J are TRBV29-1 and TRBJ2-1; D may be TRBD1 (5 bases). This CDR3 region has 13 residues. Germline V gives CDR1 SQVTM, CDR2 ANQGSEA. V was clipped by 6 bases and J by 10 bases, with 19 bases between them. The CDR3 DNA reads as TGCAGCGTCAGCCTCCTACCACCAGGGGAGCAGTTCTTC. The encoded protein is CSVSLLPPGEQFF.

The chain has TRBV15 and TRBJ1-6; TRBD1 agrees at 7 bases. CDR3 length: 16 residues. V trimming: 4 bases; J trimming: 3 bases; junction bases outside the gene matches: 6. Germline CDR1 is LNHNV and CDR2 is YYDKDF (reference sequence). This CDR3 reads CATSTDRDLYNSPLHF. The CDR3 DNA follows: TGTGCCACCAGCACCGACAGGGATCTCTATAATTCACCCCTCCACTTT.

The chain is built from TRBV24-1 and TRBJ1-2; the D is unclear. Germline lookup yields CDR1 KGHDR and CDR2 SFDVKD. This CDR3 comprises 16 residues. The ends were cut back, 6 bases at V and 0 bases at J, with 16 bases in the middle. The CDR3 bases are TGTGCCACCAGTACGACGTCGGGAGCACCTAACTATGGCTACACCTTC. This sequence encodes CATSTTSGAPNYGYTF.

The chain carries TRBV7-8 and TRBJ1-1; TRBD1 matches at 10 bases. V trimming: 4 bases; J trimming: 4 bases; junction bases outside the gene matches: 6. Germline V CDR1 and CDR2: SGHVS, FQNEAQ. The CDR3 spans 15 residues. DNA of the CDR3: TGTGCCAGCAGCTCAGACAGGGGGCAGAGCACTGAAGCTTTCTTT. This codes for CASSSDRGQSTEAFF.

As regards this clone: Germline is not matched at one junction end, which may reflect a read error. The chain links TRBV6-1 to TRBJ1-2, with D possibly matching TRBD1 (5 bases). This CDR3 is 13 amino acids long. CDR1 MNHNS and CDR2 SASEGT come from the germline V gene. The CDR3 loop reads CASRDSVNYGYTF. In DNA, the CDR3 is TGTGCCAGCCGTGACAGCGTTAACTATGGCTACACCTTC.